The 11 T cell receptor beta chains below come from one sample, sequenced in a study of preoperative IRX-2 immunotherapy in early breast cancer. The sample's treatment: preoperative locoregional IRX-2 cytokine immunotherapy. The protocol was immunoSEQ multiplex PCR, while the TCRdb copy is restricted to in-frame clones and leaves out a portion. The sample consists of some 42,000 clones, roughly four fifths of them appearing once. The specimen was lymph node tissue, collected after IRX-2 immunotherapy. The source is a human donor with breast cancer.

The chain links TRBV7-8 to TRBJ2-7; D tentatively reads TRBD1 or TRBD2 (5 bases each). Germline CDR1 SGHVS, CDR2 FQNEAQ. The CDR3 is 14 residues long. The V end lost 3 bases, the J end lost 2 bases, and 11 bases lay between the germline ends. The CDR3 region is CASSFVWGPYEQYF. The CDR3 bases are TGTGCCAGCAGCTTCGTATGGGGACCCTACGAGCAGTACTTC.

This chain uses TRBV28 with TRBJ1-4, with D possibly matching TRBD1 (6 bases). V dropped 3 bases and J dropped 8 bases, with 10 bases sitting between them. CDR1 MDHEN and CDR2 SYDVKM come from the germline V gene. The CDR3 runs to 13 residues. CDR3 nucleotide sequence: TGTGCCAGCAGTTTTTCAGGGGTCGAAAAACTGTTTTTT. It yields the protein CASSFSGVEKLFF.

The rearrangement joins TRBV11-3 to TRBJ1-1; 7 bases are a match to TRBD1. Germline lookup yields CDR1 SGHNT and CDR2 YENEEA. This CDR3 is 14 amino acids long. The V gene end was trimmed by 5 bases and the J gene end by 1 base; junction bases not matched to a gene: 4. Here the CDR3 reads CASSPWDRNTEAFF. DNA for the CDR3: TGTGCCAGCAGCCCCTGGGACAGGAACACTGAAGCTTTCTTT.

This clone was seen just once. This rearrangement joins TRBV7-6 to TRBJ2-5; 7 bases fit TRBD1. This CDR3 has 18 amino acids. Looked up from germline, CDR1 is SGHVS and CDR2 is FNYEAQ. Trimming took 3 bases from V and 2 from J; bases not matched to a gene: 15. CDR3 residues: CASSLGQPGGFLQETQYF. For the CDR3, the DNA is TGTGCCAGCAGCTTGGGACAGCCTGGCGGTTTTTTGCAAGAGACCCAGTACTTC.

The chain couples TRBV1 to TRBJ2-7; the listed D gene, TRBD2, was not tested against the DNA. TRBV1 counts as a pseudogene. The CDR3 is 15 amino acids. The CDR3 spells CASSQGLAGYYEQYF. The CDR3, as DNA: TGCGCCAGCAGCCAGGGACTAGCGGGGTACTACGAGCAGTACTTC.

The chain uses TRBV6-8 and TRBJ1-2; D gene ambiguous. Germline V gene data show CDR1 as MNHGY and CDR2 as SAAAGT. This CDR3 contains 13 residues. V shed 8 bases and J shed 3 bases, with 13 bases lying between them. The CDR3: CASGPRRYYGYTF. The CDR3 DNA reads as TGTGCCAGCGGGCCCAGGAGGTACTATGGCTACACCTTC.

The chain employs TRBV1 and TRBJ2-7. TRBV1 is given as a pseudogene. The CDR3 sequence is 14 residues long. The chain's CDR3 is CASSQVLGPYEQYF. For the CDR3, the DNA is TGCGCCAGCAGCCAAGTTTTGGGACCCTACGAGCAGTACTTC.

This chain joins TRBV6-8 and TRBJ1-3; 7 positions match TRBD1. Germline CDR1 MNHGY, CDR2 SAAAGT. The V gene end was trimmed by 8 bases and the J gene end by 0 bases; junction bases not matched to a gene: 1. This CDR3 region has 13 residues. For the CDR3, the DNA is TGTGCCAGCGGACAGGCCTCTGGAAACACCATATATTTT. The encoded protein is CASGQASGNTIYF.

The chain carries TRBV19 and TRBJ1-5; D uncertain. The CDR3 consists of 13 residues. The V gene's germline CDR1 is LNHDA and CDR2 SQIVND (reference sequence). Trimming pared 3 bases from V and 1 base from J, leaving 4 bases between. CDR3 sequence reads: CASSIQSNQPQHF. CDR3 nucleotides: TGTGCCAGTAGTATTCAGAGCAATCAGCCCCAGCATTTT.

The chain is built from TRBV28 and TRBJ1-5; D uncertain. The length of the CDR3 is 14 residues. V was shortened by 7 bases and J by 0 bases, with 10 bases between the two germline ends. The V gene's germline CDR1 is MDHEN and CDR2 SYDVKM. CDR3 residues: CASKTYISNQPQHF. The CDR3 DNA is TGTGCCAGCAAGACATACATTAGCAATCAGCCCCAGCATTTT.

This chain joins TRBV7-1 and TRBJ1-2; the D is unclear. TRBV7-1 qualifies as an ORF whose function is uncertain. The CDR3 totals 17 residues. V lost 4 bases and J 4 bases, leaving 22 bases between the germline ends. The CDR3 nucleotides read TGTGCCAGCAGCTTATCGGCAAGCCCCCACCCCCTCTATGGCTACACCTTC. Its translation is CASSLSASPHPLYGYTF.